This T cell receptor beta chain appears in the sequencing data of a study of OX40 agonist ivuxolimab in advanced cancers. Study results and limitations: CD4+ and CD8+ T cells in blood underwent clonal expansion by week 6 at 0.1 to 3.0 mg/kg.

Clones were sequenced by immunoSEQ multiplex PCR, and TCRdb holds only the in-frame ones, with some missing. The table has tens of thousands of clones, under 90% seen once. Points on this clone: Antigen specificity is unknown.

Germline-derived CDR1 and CDR2 are LGHNA and YSLEER. This CDR3 has 13 amino acids. Trimming took 0 bases from V and 9 from J, leaving 8 bases between them. Here the sequenced sample was CD4+ or CD8+ T cells sorted from blood, taken in a trial of the OX40 agonist ivuxolimab. The chain employs TRBV4-3 and TRBJ2-2; a possible D gene is TRBD2 (5 bases). The TCR comes from an adult with an advanced solid tumor such as melanoma, head and neck, liver or kidney cancer. This CDR3 is CASSQDRGWELFF. DNA for the CDR3: TGCGCCAGCAGCCAAGATCGGGGTTGGGAGCTGTTTTTT.